This T cell receptor (beta chain) originates from a study of cytomegalovirus exposure and HLA in healthy donors. Both 60 Vbeta primers and 13 Jbeta primers went into the PCR. Only in-frame clones appear in the TCRdb table, and some are missing; sequencing was by immunoSEQ multiplex PCR. This table holds about 50,000 clones. Trimming pared 3 bases from V and 0 bases from J, leaving 21 bases between. This CDR3 has 18 residues. CDR1 is LNHDA and CDR2 is SQIVND in the germline V gene (reference sequence). With regard to this clone: Its specificity is not known.

General observations from the study: In the analysis, some V segments, TRBV6-2 and TRBV6-3 included, were excluded as indistinguishable.

This chain links TRBV19 with TRBJ2-7; D possibly corresponds to TRBD2 (6 bases). The sample taken for sequencing was PBMCs. This TCR was sampled from a woman under 30 in good health and CMV-seronegative. In DNA form, the CDR3 reads TGTGCCAGTAGTATGAGGAGGGCAGCGACAGCCTCCTCCTACGAGCAGTACTTC. Translating gives CASSMRRAATASSYEQYF.